This TCR beta chain came from a study of cytomegalovirus exposure and HLA in healthy donors. As for the study in general: Findings of an earlier analysis included under 140 million unique TCR beta sequences from 170 million or so T cells. Study conclusions and caveats: Among TCR beta chains of equal frequency, HLA-associated ones were more clonally expanded in a later analysis. According to an earlier analysis, most TCR beta V segments yielded productive rearrangements about 87% or about 30% of the time. Judged likely to be a sequencing artifact was a cluster of highly shared sequence variants.

The PCR was carried out with 60 Vbeta primers and 13 Jbeta primers. The assay was immunoSEQ multiplex PCR, and TCRdb's table has in-frame clones only and misses some. The sample has approximately 67,000 clones; approximately 92% are singletons. There are a few counts of this clone. The antigen remains unidentified. CDR1 and CDR2 from the germline V gene are SGHVS and FQNEAQ. V was pared by 2 bases and J by 3 bases, with 19 bases between. CDR3 length: 17 residues. The material sequenced was PBMCs. This chain joins TRBV7-8 and TRBJ1-2; D might be TRBD1 (6 bases). This TCR derives from a woman aged 25 to 39 in good health and CMV-seropositive. CDR3 sequence (DNA): TGTGCCAGCAGCTTAAGGCGGGGGCAGGGGTTGGACTATGGCTACACCTTC. Translating gives CASSLRRGQGLDYGYTF.